Listed here are 10 T cell receptor beta chains from one sample, sequenced in a study of early T cells in non-severe SARS-CoV-2 infection. One entry per CDR3 protein results from TCRdb running MiXCR on the 5' RACE reads. The table lists about 35,000 distinct CDR3 sequences, about 6.7% of them singletons. Sequenced input: whole blood. The receptors stem from an adult who was a healthcare worker with PCR-confirmed SARS-CoV-2 infection or an uninfected control (not recorded which).

In its sample, this clonotype was seen a few times. The chain carries TRBV5-4 and TRBJ2-3, with unresolved D. V lost 3 bases to trimming and J lost 4 bases, with 15 bases between them. Germline V gene sequence: CDR1 SGHNT, CDR2 YYREEE (reference sequence). The CDR3 consists of 15 residues. The CDR3: CASSSGPPLADTQYF. The CDR3 nucleotides read TGTGCCAGCAGCTCCGGGCCTCCTCTGGCAGATACGCAGTATTTT.

This chain connects TRBV27 to TRBJ2-7; 8 bases line up with TRBD1. This CDR3 is 19 amino acids long. Germline V CDR1 and CDR2: MNHEY, SMNVEV (reference sequence). V lost 5 bases to trimming and J lost 2 bases; unmatched junction nucleotides: 20. CDR3 loop: CASSMMRQGQWLDAYEQYF. Written as DNA, the CDR3 is TGTGCCAGCAGTATGATGCGACAGGGGCAGTGGCTGGACGCCTACGAGCAGTACTTC.

This clonotype was observed at least ten times. CDR3 DNA: TGCAGTGCTGAGGGTCTGGGATACAATGAGCAGTTCTTC. As protein: CSAEGLGYNEQFF. The gene calls are TRBV20-1 and TRBJ2-1, with D possibly TRBD2 on 5 matching bases. This CDR3 spans 13 amino acids. Trimming left V 5 bases short and J 4 bases short, with 12 bases between. Germline V CDR1 and CDR2: DFQATT, SNEGSKA (reference sequence).

The DNA for the CDR3 is TGTGCCACCGGAGCGGGCGAGCAGTACTTC. This encodes CATGAGEQYF. The chain is built from TRBV28 and TRBJ2-7, with D maybe TRBD2 (6 bases). CDR1 MDHEN and CDR2 SYDVKM come from the germline V gene. Between the trimmed V and J ends, which lost 10 bases and 6 bases, there was a span of 10 bases. The CDR3 runs 10 residues.

Comment on this clonotype: This could be a read error, since a much larger clone is one nucleotide away. V is TRBV27 and J is TRBJ2-3; TRBD2 might be the D (6 bases). This CDR3 comprises 14 residues. V shed 5 bases and J shed 4 bases, with 13 bases lying between them. The germline V gene has CDR1 MNHEY and CDR2 SMNVEV (reference sequence). This CDR3 is CASSPRTGADTQYF. The CDR3 nucleotides read TGTGCCAGCAGTCCCAGGACGGGAGCAGATACGCAGTATTTT.

CDR3 sequence: CSVEDRTGTYEQYF. The DNA of the CDR3 is TGCAGCGTTGAAGATCGAACAGGCACCTACGAGCAGTACTTC. The gene calls are TRBV29-1 and TRBJ2-7, with D possibly being TRBD1 (5 bases). Germline V lookup: CDR1 SQVTM, CDR2 ANQGSEA. The CDR3 extends over 14 amino acids. The germline V and J ends were trimmed by 0 bases and 2 bases, with 11 bases remaining between them.

This clonotype was seen many times. The chain recombines TRBV20-1 with TRBJ1-1, with 10 bases aligning to TRBD1. V was clipped by 4 bases and J by 13 bases; unmatched bases: 9. The CDR3 spans 12 residues. Germline V gives CDR1 DFQATT, CDR2 SNEGSKA (reference sequence). The CDR3 region has the DNA TGCAGTGCTACAGGGACAGGGGAATTGGATTTCTTT. This translates into CSATGTGELDFF.

This clonotype has a count of ten or more. The V call is TRBV4-1, the J call TRBJ1-5; D remains ambiguous. The V and J ends lost 1 base and 5 bases respectively, with 9 bases between them. This CDR3 contains 14 residues. Germline V lookup: CDR1 MGHRA, CDR2 YSYEKL. The CDR3 nucleotides are TGCGCCAGCAGCCAAGTCCCAAACGATCAGCCCCAGCATTTT. It translates to CASSQVPNDQPQHF.

This clonotype was observed a handful of times. The chain employs TRBV21-1 and TRBJ2-1; the listed D gene, TRBD1, was not tested against the DNA. TRBV21-1 is a listed pseudogene. The CDR3 covers 13 residues. This chain's CDR3 is CASSTPRGYEQFF. As DNA, the CDR3 is TGTGCCAGCAGCACCCCGAGGGGCTATGAGCAGTTCTTC.

This clonotype has ten or more counts. CDR3 protein: CASSLKGLAEAFF. Written as DNA, the CDR3 is TGCGCCAGCAGCTTGAAGGGTCTAGCTGAAGCTTTCTTT. The gene calls are TRBV5-1 and TRBJ1-1; D remains unclear. CDR1 and CDR2 from the germline V gene are SGHRS and YFSETQ. Trimming cost V 1 base and J 6 bases, with 10 bases left between them. The CDR3 is 13 residues long.